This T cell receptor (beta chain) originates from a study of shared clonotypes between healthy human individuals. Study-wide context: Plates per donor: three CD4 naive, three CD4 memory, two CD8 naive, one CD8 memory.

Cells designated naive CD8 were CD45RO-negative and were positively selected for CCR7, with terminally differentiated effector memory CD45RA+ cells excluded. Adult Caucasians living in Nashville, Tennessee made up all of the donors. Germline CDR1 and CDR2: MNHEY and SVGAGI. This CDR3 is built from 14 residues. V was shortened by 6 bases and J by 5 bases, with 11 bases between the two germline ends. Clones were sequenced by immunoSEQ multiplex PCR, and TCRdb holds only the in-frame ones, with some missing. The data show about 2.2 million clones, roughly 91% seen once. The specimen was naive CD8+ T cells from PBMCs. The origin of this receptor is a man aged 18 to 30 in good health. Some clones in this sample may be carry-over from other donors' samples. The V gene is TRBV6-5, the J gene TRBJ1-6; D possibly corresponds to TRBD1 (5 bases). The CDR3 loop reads CASSLGTDNSPLHF. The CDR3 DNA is TGTGCCAGCAGCCTCGGGACGGATAATTCACCCCTCCACTTT.